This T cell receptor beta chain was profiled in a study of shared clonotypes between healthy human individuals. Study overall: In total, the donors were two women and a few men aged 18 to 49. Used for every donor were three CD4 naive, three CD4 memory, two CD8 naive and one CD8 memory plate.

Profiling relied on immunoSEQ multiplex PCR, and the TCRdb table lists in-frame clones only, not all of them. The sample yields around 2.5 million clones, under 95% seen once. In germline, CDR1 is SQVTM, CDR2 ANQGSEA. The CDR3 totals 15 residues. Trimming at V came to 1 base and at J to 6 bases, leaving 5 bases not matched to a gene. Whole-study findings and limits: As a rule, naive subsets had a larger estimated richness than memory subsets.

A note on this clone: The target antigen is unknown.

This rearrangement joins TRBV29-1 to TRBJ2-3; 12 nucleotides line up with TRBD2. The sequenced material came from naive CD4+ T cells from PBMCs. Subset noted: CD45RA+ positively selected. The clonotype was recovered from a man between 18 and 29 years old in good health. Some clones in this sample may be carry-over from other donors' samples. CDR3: CSVEGTSGDTDTQYF. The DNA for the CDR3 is TGCAGCGTTGAAGGGACTAGCGGGGACACGGATACGCAGTATTTT.